The 5 T cell receptor beta chains listed next were all sequenced from one sample in a study of T and B cells in COVID-19 patients (dated by TCRdb to 2020 to 2022). TRB repertoires were amplified using 250-500 ng of genomic DNA isolated from blood. Instrument used: Illumina MiSeq. Multiplex PCR with BIOMED2 TRB-A/B primer pools was used to amplify the TRB rearrangements. Clones were called with MiXCR by TCRdb after fastp trimmed the public reads at Q25, and only in-frame beta chains were retained. Merged by CDR3 protein, the rows form single entries marked with the most common genes and DNA. This sample comprises nearly 15,000 distinct CDR3 sequences, about 31% of them detected only once. About 1.2% of the sample is held by the ten biggest clonotypes. The sample consisted of blood. The receptor set was obtained from a human donor who had recovered from COVID-19.

The rearrangement joins TRBV27 to TRBJ2-4; either TRBD1 or TRBD2 may fit D (5 bases each). The CDR3 runs to 14 residues. The germline V and J ends were trimmed by 3 bases and 2 bases, with 8 bases remaining between them. Germline CDR1 MNHEY, CDR2 SMNVEV (reference sequence). The CDR3 sequence: CASSLWGSKNIQYF. Written as DNA, the CDR3 is TGTGCCAGCAGTTTGTGGGGGTCCAAAAACATTCAGTACTTC.

V is TRBV30 and J is TRBJ1-4, with D possibly matching TRBD1 (5 bases). Germline loops: CDR1 GTSNPN, CDR2 SVGIG (reference sequence). Trimming took 8 bases from V and 7 from J, leaving 17 bases between them. This CDR3 has 13 residues. The CDR3 nucleotides read TGTGCCGGCCCCGTGGGACGGGGTGAAAAACTGTTTTTT. Protein sequence: CAGPVGRGEKLFF.

There are a few counts of this clonotype. The V and J genes are TRBV15 and TRBJ1-2; perhaps TRBD1 as D (5 bases). Germline V lookup: CDR1 LNHNV, CDR2 YYDKDF (reference sequence). There are 14 residues in the CDR3. With 1 base removed from V and 3 bases from J, the gap between germline ends came to 9 bases. The CDR3 loop is CATSRGGEDYGYTF. CDR3 nucleotides: TGTGCCACCAGCAGAGGAGGGGAGGACTATGGCTACACCTTC.

For the CDR3, the DNA is TGTGCCAGCAGTGCGGACAGGGTGGATGGAGCTTTCTTT. Translated, it gives CASSADRVDGAFF. V gene TRBV6-1 combines with J gene TRBJ1-1, with TRBD1 identical over 8 bases. There are 13 residues in the CDR3. J lost 10 bases, V lost 4 bases, and 8 bases had no gene match. CDR1 is MNHNS, CDR2 SASEGT, per germline.

The chain has TRBV6-5 and TRBJ1-5; maybe TRBD1 (6 bases). Germline CDR1 and CDR2: MNHEY and SVGAGI. V lost 4 bases to trimming and J lost 11 bases, with 24 bases between them. The CDR3 extends over 16 amino acids. This chain's CDR3 is CASSSGRGGAPGSQHF. Written as DNA, the CDR3 is TGTGCCAGCAGTTCGGGCCGAGGGGGGGCCCCGGGGTCCCAGCATTTT.